These 15 T cell receptor beta chains were sequenced from one sample in a study of blood T cell repertoires in COVID-19. Measured with immunoSEQ multiplex PCR; TCRdb has only the in-frame clones, and not every one. The table has about 270,000 clones, about 89% seen once; the top ten hold just under 9%. Sequenced material: peripheral blood. These receptors were obtained from a man in his forties with active or convalescent COVID-19.

The gene calls are TRBV5-1 and TRBJ1-2; 9 positions match TRBD1. In germline, CDR1 is SGHRS, CDR2 YFSETQ. The V segment lost 5 bases and the J segment 6 bases; nucleotides outside the gene matches: 5. The CDR3 is 13 amino acids. CDR3 residues: CASRDRTGDGYTF. Here the CDR3 DNA reads TGCGCCAGCAGGGATCGGACAGGGGATGGCTACACCTTC.

The V call is TRBV29-1, the J call TRBJ2-3; 10 bases agree with TRBD2. With 2 bases clipped from V and 4 bases from J, the junction kept 6 bases outside the gene matches. Looked up from germline, CDR1 is SQVTM and CDR2 is ANQGSEA. CDR3 length: 15 amino acids. CDR3 sequence reads: CSVEKQAGGPDTQYF. The CDR3, as DNA: TGCAGCGTTGAAAAGCAAGCGGGAGGGCCAGATACGCAGTATTTT.

There are a few counts of this clone. Other DNA sequences in this sample translate to the same CDR3. The gene calls are TRBV28 and TRBJ1-2; D unresolved. In germline, CDR1 is MDHEN, CDR2 SYDVKM. The CDR3 extends over 13 amino acids. V lost 3 bases and J lost 4, with 9 bases in between. CDR3 sequence (DNA): TGTGCCAGCAGTTTCCGAGGAGCCTATGGCTACACCTTC. Its protein is CASSFRGAYGYTF.

This chain uses TRBV18 with TRBJ2-7; a possible D gene is TRBD2 (5 bases). Germline assignment: CDR1 KGHSH and CDR2 LQKENI. This CDR3 is 13 amino acids long. Trimming pared 6 bases from V and 7 bases from J, leaving 16 bases between. The CDR3 DNA reads as TGTGCCAGCTCCTCGAGGCTGACTACGGAGCAGTACTTC. Protein: CASSSRLTTEQYF. The whole variable domain, remainder taken from reference TRBV18 and TRBJ2-7, is NAGVMQNPRHLVRRRGQEARLRCSPMKGHSHVYWYRQLPEEGLKFMVYLQKENIIDESGMPKERFSAEFPKEGPSILRIQQVVRGDSAAYFCASSSRLTTEQYFGPGTRLTVT.

V usage is TRBV10-2 and J usage is TRBJ2-1, with 8 bases aligning to TRBD1. The CDR3 runs to 15 residues. From germline, CDR1 is WSHSY and CDR2 SAAADI. Unmatched junction bases numbered 4, after V lost 5 bases and J lost 1 base. This CDR3 reads CASSPYRGSYNEQFF. The DNA of the CDR3 is TGCGCCAGCAGTCCTTACAGGGGGTCCTACAATGAGCAGTTCTTC.

This chain connects TRBV5-4 to TRBJ2-5; 9 nucleotides line up with TRBD1. CDR1 is SGHNT and CDR2 is YYREEE in the germline V gene (reference sequence). The CDR3 runs 14 residues. J lost 5 bases, V lost 4 bases, and 6 bases had no gene match. Here the CDR3 DNA reads TGTGCCAGCAGCGGGGGACAGGGACGTGAGACCCAGTACTTC. It yields the protein CASSGGQGRETQYF.

This chain links TRBV3-1 (or the pseudogene TRBV3-2) with TRBJ1-2; D not resolved. CDR3 size: 13 residues. V was pared by 3 bases and J by 4 bases, with 9 bases between. The germline V gene has CDR1 LGHDT and CDR2 YNNKEL (reference sequence). CDR3 sequence reads: CASSHGQAYGYTF. In DNA form, the CDR3 reads TGTGCCAGCAGCCATGGGCAGGCCTATGGCTACACCTTC.

The chain uses TRBV7-8 and TRBJ1-2; D is uncertain. This CDR3 spans 16 amino acids. With 2 bases removed from V and 5 bases from J, the gap between germline ends came to 18 bases. Germline CDR1 SGHVS, CDR2 FQNEAQ. The CDR3 here is CASSLPNARDTYGYTF. The DNA of the CDR3 is TGTGCCAGCAGCTTACCCAACGCGAGGGATACTTATGGCTACACCTTC.

The V and J genes are TRBV19 and TRBJ2-7, with 8 bases fitting TRBD1. V was pared by 5 bases and J by 6 bases, with 15 bases of the junction left unmatched. The CDR3 spans 16 residues. Per the germline V gene, CDR1 is LNHDA and CDR2 is SQIVND (reference sequence). Here the CDR3 DNA reads TGTGCCAGTAGTCTACTGTGGACAGGGCCGGAGGTCGAGCAGTACTTC. Its protein is CASSLLWTGPEVEQYF.

The rearrangement links TRBV24-1 to TRBJ2-2; 9 bases are shared with TRBD2. The CDR3 loop spans 17 amino acids. Germline V gives CDR1 KGHDR, CDR2 SFDVKD. The trim removed 3 bases at V and 2 bases at J, leaving 6 bases unmatched. CDR3 residues: CATSDPSSGTNTGELFF. In DNA, the CDR3 is TGTGCCACCAGTGATCCTTCTAGCGGGACCAACACCGGGGAGCTGTTTTTT.

The V gene is TRBV3-1 (or the pseudogene TRBV3-2), the J gene TRBJ2-6, with a possible D match to TRBD1 (5 bases). CDR3 length equals 14 residues. Germline CDR1 reads LGHDT; CDR2 reads YNNKEL (reference sequence). Between the trimmed V and J ends, which lost 4 bases and 2 bases, there was a span of 6 bases. The CDR3 sequence is CASSLGAGANVLTF. For the CDR3, the DNA is TGTGCCAGCAGCCTAGGGGCTGGGGCCAACGTCCTGACTTTC.

This chain joins TRBV5-5 and TRBJ2-3, with 7 bases that match TRBD1. Trimming removed 0 bases from V and 3 bases from J; junction bases left unmatched: 7. This CDR3 contains 16 residues. The germline gives CDR1 SGHKS, CDR2 YYEKEE (reference sequence). CDR3 sequence (DNA): TGTGCCAGCAGCTTGGCCCCGACAGGGAGAACAGATACGCAGTATTTT. Protein product: CASSLAPTGRTDTQYF.

The count of this clone is one. The chain has TRBV5-6 and TRBJ1-1; 7 bases are shared with TRBD1. With 3 bases clipped from V and 4 bases from J, the junction kept 6 bases outside the gene matches. The CDR3 is made up of 14 amino acids. The germline gives CDR1 SGHDT, CDR2 YYEEEE. CDR3 coding DNA: TGTGCCAGCAGCTCGCTAAGGGGGCTCACTGAAGCTTTCTTT. The encoded protein is CASSSLRGLTEAFF. The whole variable domain, filled in from reference TRBV5-6 and TRBJ1-1, reads DAGVTQSPTHLIKTRGQQVTLRCSPKSGHDTVSWYQQALGQGPQFIFQYYEEEERQRGNFPDRFSGHQFPNYSSELNVNALLLGDSALYLCASSSLRGLTEAFFGQGTRLTVV.

The chain links TRBV7-2 to TRBJ1-5; D call uncertain. The ends were cut back, 3 bases at V and 2 bases at J, with 5 bases in the middle. This CDR3 has 13 residues. The germline gives CDR1 SGHTA, CDR2 FQGNSA. DNA for the CDR3: TGTGCCAGCAGCTTGCCAGGCAATCAGCCCCAGCATTTT. It codes for CASSLPGNQPQHF.

This clone was picked up a small number of times. This chain joins TRBV19 and TRBJ1-2, with 8 nucleotides matching TRBD1. Germline loops: CDR1 LNHDA, CDR2 SQIVND (reference sequence). V lost 5 bases, J lost 7 bases, and 9 bases stayed unmatched. This CDR3 spans 14 amino acids. The CDR3 spells CASSETGVSVGYTF. In nucleotides, the CDR3 is TGTGCCAGTAGTGAGACAGGGGTTTCCGTTGGCTACACCTTC.